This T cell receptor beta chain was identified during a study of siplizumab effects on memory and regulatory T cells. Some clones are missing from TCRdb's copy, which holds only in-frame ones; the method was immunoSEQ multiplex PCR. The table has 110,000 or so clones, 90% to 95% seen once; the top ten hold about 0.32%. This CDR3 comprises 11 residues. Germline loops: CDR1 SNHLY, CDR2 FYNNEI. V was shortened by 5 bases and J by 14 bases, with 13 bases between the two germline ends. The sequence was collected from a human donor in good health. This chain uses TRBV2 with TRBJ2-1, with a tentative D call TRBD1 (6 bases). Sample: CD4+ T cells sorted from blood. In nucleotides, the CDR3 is TGTGCCAGCAGTTTGACCTCAGGGGAGTTCTTC. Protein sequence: CASSLTSGEFF.